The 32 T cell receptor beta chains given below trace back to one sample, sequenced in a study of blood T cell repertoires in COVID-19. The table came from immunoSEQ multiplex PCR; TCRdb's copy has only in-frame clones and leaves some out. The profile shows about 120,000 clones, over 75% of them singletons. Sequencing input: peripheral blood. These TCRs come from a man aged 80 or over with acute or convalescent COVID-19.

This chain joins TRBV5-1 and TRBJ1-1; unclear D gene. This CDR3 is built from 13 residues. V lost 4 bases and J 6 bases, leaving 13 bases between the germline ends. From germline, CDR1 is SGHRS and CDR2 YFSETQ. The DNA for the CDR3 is TGCGCCAGCAGCCCGGCGGGTAGATCTGAAGCTTTCTTT. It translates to CASSPAGRSEAFF.

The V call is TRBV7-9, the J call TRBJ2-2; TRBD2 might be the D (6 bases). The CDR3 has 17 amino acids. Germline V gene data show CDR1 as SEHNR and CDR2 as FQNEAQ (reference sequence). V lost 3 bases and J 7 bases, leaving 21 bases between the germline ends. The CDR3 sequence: CASSLDPGLERSGELFF. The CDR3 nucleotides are TGTGCCAGCAGCTTGGATCCGGGACTGGAAAGGAGCGGGGAGCTGTTTTTT.

This CDR3 is CASSYSRAAMSTDTQYF. The CDR3 coding sequence is TGTGCCAGCAGTTACTCGAGGGCAGCGATGAGCACAGATACGCAGTATTTT. The chain carries TRBV6-2 or TRBV6-3 and TRBJ2-3; D is perhaps TRBD2 (5 bases). Germline V gene lookup returns CDR1 MNHEY and CDR2 SVGEGT. The germline V and J ends were trimmed by 0 bases and 0 bases, with 13 bases remaining between them. This CDR3 is 17 amino acids long.

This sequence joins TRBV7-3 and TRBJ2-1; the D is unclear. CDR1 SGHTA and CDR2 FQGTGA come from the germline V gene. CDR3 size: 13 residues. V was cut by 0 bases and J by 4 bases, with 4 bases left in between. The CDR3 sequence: CASSLTTYNEQFF. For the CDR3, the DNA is TGTGCCAGCAGCTTAACCACATACAATGAGCAGTTCTTC.

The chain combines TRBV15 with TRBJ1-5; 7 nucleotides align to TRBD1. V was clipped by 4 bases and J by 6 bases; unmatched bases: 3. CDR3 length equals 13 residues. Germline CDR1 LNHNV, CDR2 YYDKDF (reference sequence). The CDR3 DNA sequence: TGTGCCACCAGCACCGGGACAGTTCAGCCCCAGCATTTT. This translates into CATSTGTVQPQHF.

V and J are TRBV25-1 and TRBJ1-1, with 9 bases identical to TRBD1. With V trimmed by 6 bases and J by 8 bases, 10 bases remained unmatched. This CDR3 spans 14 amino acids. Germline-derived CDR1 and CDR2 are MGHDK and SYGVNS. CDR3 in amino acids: CASRRDRELAEAFF. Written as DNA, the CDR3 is TGTGCCAGCAGACGGGACAGGGAATTGGCCGAAGCTTTCTTT.

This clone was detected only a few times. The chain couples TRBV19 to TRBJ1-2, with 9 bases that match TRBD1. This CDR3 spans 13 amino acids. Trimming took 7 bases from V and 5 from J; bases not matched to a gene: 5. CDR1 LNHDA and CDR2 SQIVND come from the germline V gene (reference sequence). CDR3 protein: CASIGQGIYGYTF. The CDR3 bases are TGTGCCAGTATCGGACAGGGGATATATGGCTACACCTTC.

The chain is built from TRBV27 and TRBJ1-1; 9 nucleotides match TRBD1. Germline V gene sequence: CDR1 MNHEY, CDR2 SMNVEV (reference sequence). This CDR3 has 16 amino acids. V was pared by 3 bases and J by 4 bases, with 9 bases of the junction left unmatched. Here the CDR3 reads CASSFGTGRRATEAFF. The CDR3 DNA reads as TGTGCCAGCAGTTTCGGGACAGGGAGACGGGCCACTGAAGCTTTCTTT.

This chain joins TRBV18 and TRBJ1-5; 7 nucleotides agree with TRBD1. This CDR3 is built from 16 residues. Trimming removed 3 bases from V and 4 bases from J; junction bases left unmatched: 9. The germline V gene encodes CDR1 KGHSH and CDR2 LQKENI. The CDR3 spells CASSPRQGIPNQPQHF. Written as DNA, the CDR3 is TGTGCCAGCTCACCGAGACAGGGAATACCTAATCAGCCCCAGCATTTT. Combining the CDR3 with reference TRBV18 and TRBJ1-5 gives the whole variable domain NAGVMQNPRHLVRRRGQEARLRCSPMKGHSHVYWYRQLPEEGLKFMVYLQKENIIDESGMPKERFSAEFPKEGPSILRIQQVVRGDSAAYFCASSPRQGIPNQPQHFGDGTRLSIL.

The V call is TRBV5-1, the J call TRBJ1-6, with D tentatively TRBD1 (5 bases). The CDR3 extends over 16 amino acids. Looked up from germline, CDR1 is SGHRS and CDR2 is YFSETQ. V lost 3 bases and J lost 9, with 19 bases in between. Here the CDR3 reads CASSWEGRGLGSPLHF. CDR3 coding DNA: TGCGCCAGCAGCTGGGAAGGTCGGGGACTGGGTTCACCCCTCCACTTT.

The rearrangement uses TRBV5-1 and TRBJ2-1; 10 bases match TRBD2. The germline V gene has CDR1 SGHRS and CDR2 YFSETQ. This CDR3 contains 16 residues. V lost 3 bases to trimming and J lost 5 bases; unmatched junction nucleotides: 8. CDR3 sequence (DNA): TGCGCCAGCAGCTCTCGGACTAGCGGTGTAGACAATGAGCAGTTCTTC. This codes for CASSSRTSGVDNEQFF.

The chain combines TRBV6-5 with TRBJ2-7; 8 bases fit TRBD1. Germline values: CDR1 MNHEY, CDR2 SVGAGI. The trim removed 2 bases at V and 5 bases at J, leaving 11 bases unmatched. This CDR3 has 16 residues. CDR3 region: CASSYGPDRGGHEQYF. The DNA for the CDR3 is TGTGCCAGCAGTTACGGTCCCGACAGGGGAGGCCACGAGCAGTACTTC.

For the CDR3, the DNA is TGTGCCACCAGCAGTCCGGGGGGTGGTGTGGAGCTGTTTTTT. Amino acids: CATSSPGGGVELFF. The V and J genes are TRBV15 and TRBJ2-2, with 7 bases lining up with TRBD2. The V gene end was trimmed by 3 bases and the J gene end by 10 bases; junction bases not matched to a gene: 8. Germline V gene sequence: CDR1 LNHNV, CDR2 YYDKDF (reference sequence). The CDR3 loop spans 14 amino acids.

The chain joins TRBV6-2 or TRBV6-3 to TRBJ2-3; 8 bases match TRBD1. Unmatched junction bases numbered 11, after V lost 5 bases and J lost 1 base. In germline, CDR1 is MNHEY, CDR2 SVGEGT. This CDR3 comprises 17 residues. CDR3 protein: CASSTFRGPRGTDTQYF. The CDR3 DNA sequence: TGTGCCAGCAGTACCTTCAGGGGGCCCCGTGGCACAGATACGCAGTATTTT.

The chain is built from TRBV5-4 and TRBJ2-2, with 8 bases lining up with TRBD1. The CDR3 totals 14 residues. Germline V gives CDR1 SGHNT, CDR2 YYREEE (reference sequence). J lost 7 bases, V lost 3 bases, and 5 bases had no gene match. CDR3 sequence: CASSSSGGYGELFF. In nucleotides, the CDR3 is TGTGCCAGCAGCTCCTCAGGGGGCTACGGGGAGCTGTTTTTT.

This CDR3 is CSASLDREEYF. The CDR3 DNA follows: TGCAGTGCTAGCCTTGACAGGGAGGAGTACTTC. The chain links TRBV20-1 to TRBJ2-5, with D possibly being TRBD1 (7 bases). Germline V gene lookup returns CDR1 DFQATT and CDR2 SNEGSKA (reference sequence). With 3 bases removed from V and 12 bases from J, the gap between germline ends came to 14 bases. This CDR3 is 11 amino acids long.

This CDR3 is CASSLVGGAYNEQFF. The CDR3 DNA sequence: TGTGCCAGCAGCTTGGTTGGGGGCGCCTACAATGAGCAGTTCTTC. The chain combines TRBV5-4 with TRBJ2-1; weak D call: TRBD1 (6 bases). The CDR3 is 15 residues long. V shed 0 bases and J shed 2 bases, with 9 bases lying between them. CDR1 SGHNT and CDR2 YYREEE come from the germline V gene (reference sequence).

In DNA form, the CDR3 reads TGCGCCAGCAGTCCTGGACAGGGCCGCGAGATGAGGACTGAAGCTTTCTTT. Encoded protein: CASSPGQGREMRTEAFF. This chain uses TRBV23-1 with TRBJ1-1, with 8 bases lining up with TRBD1. TRBV23-1 is recorded as an ORF, its role being uncertain. V lost 4 bases and J lost 5; bases outside the gene matches: 15. The CDR3 has 17 amino acids.

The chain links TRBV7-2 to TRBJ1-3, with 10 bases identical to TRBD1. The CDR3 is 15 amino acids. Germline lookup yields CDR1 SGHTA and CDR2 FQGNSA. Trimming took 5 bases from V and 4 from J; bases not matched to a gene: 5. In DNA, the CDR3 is TGTGCCAGCAGCCCTGACAGGGGGCCGGGAAACACCATATATTTT. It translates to CASSPDRGPGNTIYF.

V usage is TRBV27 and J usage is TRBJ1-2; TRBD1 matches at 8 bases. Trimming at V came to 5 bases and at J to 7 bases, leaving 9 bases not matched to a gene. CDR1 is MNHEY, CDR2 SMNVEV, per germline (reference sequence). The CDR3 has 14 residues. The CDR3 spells CASSPWTGNRGYTF. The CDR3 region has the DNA TGTGCCAGCAGTCCGTGGACAGGGAACCGTGGCTACACCTTC.

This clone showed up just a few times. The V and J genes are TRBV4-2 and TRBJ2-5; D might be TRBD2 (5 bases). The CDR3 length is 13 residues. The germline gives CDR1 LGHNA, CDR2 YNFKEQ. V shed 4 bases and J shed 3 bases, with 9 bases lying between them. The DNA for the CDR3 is TGTGCCAGCAGCCGAGGGATAGAAGAGACCCAGTACTTC. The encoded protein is CASSRGIEETQYF.

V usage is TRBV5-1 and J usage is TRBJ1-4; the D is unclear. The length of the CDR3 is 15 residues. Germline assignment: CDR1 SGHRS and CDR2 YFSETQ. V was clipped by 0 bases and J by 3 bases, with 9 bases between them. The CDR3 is CASSLGYSSNEKLFF. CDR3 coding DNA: TGCGCCAGCAGCTTGGGATACTCCTCTAATGAAAAACTGTTTTTT.

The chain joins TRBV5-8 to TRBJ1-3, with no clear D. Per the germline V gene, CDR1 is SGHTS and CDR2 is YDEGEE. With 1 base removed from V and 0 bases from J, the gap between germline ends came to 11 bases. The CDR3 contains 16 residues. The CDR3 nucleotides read TGTGCCAGCAGCTTGAAACTCACGGGCTCTGGAAACACCATATATTTT. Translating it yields CASSLKLTGSGNTIYF.

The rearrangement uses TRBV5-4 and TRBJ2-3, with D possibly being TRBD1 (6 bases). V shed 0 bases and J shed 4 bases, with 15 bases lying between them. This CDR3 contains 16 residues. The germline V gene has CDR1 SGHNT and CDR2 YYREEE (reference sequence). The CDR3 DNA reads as TGTGCCAGCAGCTTGGCCTCAGGGGCGCTACCAGATACGCAGTATTTT. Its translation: CASSLASGALPDTQYF.

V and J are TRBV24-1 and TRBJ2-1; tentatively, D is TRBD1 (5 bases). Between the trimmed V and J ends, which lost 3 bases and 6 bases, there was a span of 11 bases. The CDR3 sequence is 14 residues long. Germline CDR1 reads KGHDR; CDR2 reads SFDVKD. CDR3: CATSDTAGRNEQFF. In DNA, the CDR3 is TGTGCCACCAGTGATACGGCAGGGCGCAATGAGCAGTTCTTC.

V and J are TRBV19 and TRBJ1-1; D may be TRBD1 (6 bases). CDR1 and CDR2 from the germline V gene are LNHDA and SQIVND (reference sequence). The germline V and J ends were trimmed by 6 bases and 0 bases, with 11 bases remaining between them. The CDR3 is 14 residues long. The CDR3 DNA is TGTGCCAGTAGGGAAGGACAGATGAACACTGAAGCTTTCTTT. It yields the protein CASREGQMNTEAFF.

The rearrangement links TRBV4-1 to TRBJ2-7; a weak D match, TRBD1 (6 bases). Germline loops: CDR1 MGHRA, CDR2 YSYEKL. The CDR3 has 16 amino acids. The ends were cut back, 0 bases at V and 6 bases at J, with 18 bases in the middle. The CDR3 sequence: CASSQERDKRGSEQYF. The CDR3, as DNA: TGCGCCAGCAGCCAAGAAAGGGACAAACGAGGAAGCGAGCAGTACTTC.

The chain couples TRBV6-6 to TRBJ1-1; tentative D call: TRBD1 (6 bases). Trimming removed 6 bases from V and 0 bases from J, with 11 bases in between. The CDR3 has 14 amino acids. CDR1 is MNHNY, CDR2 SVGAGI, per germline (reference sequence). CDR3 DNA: TGTGCCAGCAGCGCCACAGGGATGAACACTGAAGCTTTCTTT. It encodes CASSATGMNTEAFF.

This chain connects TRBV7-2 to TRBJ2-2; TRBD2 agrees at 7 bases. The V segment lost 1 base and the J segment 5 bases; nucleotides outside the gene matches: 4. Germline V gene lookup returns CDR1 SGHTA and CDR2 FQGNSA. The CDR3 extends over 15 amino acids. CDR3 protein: CASSLVGGVTGELFF. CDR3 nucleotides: TGTGCCAGCAGCTTAGTTGGGGGGGTTACCGGGGAGCTGTTTTTT.

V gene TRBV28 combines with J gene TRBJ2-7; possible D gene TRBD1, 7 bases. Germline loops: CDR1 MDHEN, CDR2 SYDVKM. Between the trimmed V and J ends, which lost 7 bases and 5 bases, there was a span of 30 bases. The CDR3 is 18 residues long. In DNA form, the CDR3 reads TGTGCCAGCACCCCGGGAGAGACCACAGGGGAGGTCTCTCACGAGCAGTACTTC. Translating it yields CASTPGETTGEVSHEQYF.

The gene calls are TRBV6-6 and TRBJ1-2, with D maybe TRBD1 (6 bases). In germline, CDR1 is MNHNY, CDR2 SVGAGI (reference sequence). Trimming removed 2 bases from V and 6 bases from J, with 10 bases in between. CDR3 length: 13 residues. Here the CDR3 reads CASSYATGHGYTF. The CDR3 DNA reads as TGTGCCAGCAGTTACGCGACAGGTCATGGCTACACCTTC.

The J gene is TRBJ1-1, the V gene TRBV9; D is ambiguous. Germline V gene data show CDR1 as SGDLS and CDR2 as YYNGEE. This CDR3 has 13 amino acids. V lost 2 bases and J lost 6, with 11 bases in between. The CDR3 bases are TGTGCCAGCAGCGTCTCATGGGCAGCTGAAGCTTTCTTT. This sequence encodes CASSVSWAAEAFF.